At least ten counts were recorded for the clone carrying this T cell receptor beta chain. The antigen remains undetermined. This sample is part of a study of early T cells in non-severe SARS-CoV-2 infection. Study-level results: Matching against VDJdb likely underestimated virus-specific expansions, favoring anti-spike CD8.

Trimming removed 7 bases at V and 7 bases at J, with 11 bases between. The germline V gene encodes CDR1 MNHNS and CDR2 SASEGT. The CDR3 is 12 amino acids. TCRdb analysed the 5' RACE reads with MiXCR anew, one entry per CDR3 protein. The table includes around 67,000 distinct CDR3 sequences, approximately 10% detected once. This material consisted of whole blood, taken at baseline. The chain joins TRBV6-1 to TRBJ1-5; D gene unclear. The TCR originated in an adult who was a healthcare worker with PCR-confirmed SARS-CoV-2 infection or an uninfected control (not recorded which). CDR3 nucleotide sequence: TGTGCCAGCATGAGGGTCGGGCAGCCCCAGCATTTT. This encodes CASMRVGQPQHF.